These 23 T cell receptor beta chains were sequenced from one sample in a study of OX40 agonist ivuxolimab in advanced cancers. TCRdb's copy holds only in-frame clones and misses some; the assay was immunoSEQ multiplex PCR. The sample carries 75,000 to 90,000 clones, approximately 84% recorded once. The specimen comprised CD4+ or CD8+ T cells sorted from blood, sampled in a trial of the OX40 agonist ivuxolimab. All receptors derive from an adult with an advanced solid tumor such as melanoma, head and neck, liver or kidney cancer.

The chain links TRBV11-2 to TRBJ2-7; 8 bases line up with TRBD1. This CDR3 is built from 15 residues. The V gene end was trimmed by 6 bases and the J gene end by 3 bases; junction bases not matched to a gene: 10. Per the germline V gene, CDR1 is SGHAT and CDR2 is FQNNGV. The CDR3 DNA reads TGTGCCAGCAGTTCCACAGGGGGGTACCTCTACGAGCAGTACTTC. Translating it yields CASSSTGGYLYEQYF.

This sequence joins TRBV9 and TRBJ2-3; TRBD1 agrees at 10 bases. In germline, CDR1 is SGDLS, CDR2 YYNGEE. The V segment lost 3 bases and the J segment 6 bases; nucleotides outside the gene matches: 7. This CDR3 is 15 amino acids long. The CDR3 protein is CASSGWGTGADTQYF. CDR3 sequence (DNA): TGTGCCAGCAGCGGGTGGGGGACAGGGGCCGATACGCAGTATTTT.

The rearrangement joins TRBV13 to TRBJ2-2; tentative D call: TRBD1 (5 bases). The CDR3 runs to 15 residues. The ends were cut back, 4 bases at V and 5 bases at J, with 14 bases in the middle. The germline gives CDR1 PRHDT, CDR2 FYEKMQ (reference sequence). CDR3 nucleotide sequence: TGTGCCAGCAGCTCCGAGAGACAGCCGACCGGGGAGCTGTTTTTT. Its protein product is CASSSERQPTGELFF. Full variable domain (remainder filled in from reference TRBV13 and TRBJ2-2): AAGVIQSPRHLIKEKRETATLKCYPIPRHDTVYWYQQGPGQDPQFLISFYEKMQSDKGSIPDRFSAQQFSDYHSELNMSSLELGDSALYFCASSSERQPTGELFFGEGSRLTVL.

The gene calls are TRBV7-2 and TRBJ2-3; no firm D call. This CDR3 is 13 amino acids long. Germline V gene sequence: CDR1 SGHTA, CDR2 FQGNSA. With 5 bases removed from V and 4 bases from J, the gap between germline ends came to 10 bases. CDR3 loop: CASSQRAPDTQYF. As DNA, the CDR3 is TGTGCCAGCAGCCAAAGGGCCCCAGATACGCAGTATTTT.

The V gene is TRBV9, the J gene TRBJ2-3; the match to TRBD2 covers 10 bases. The germline gives CDR1 SGDLS, CDR2 YYNGEE. This CDR3 is 15 amino acids long. V shed 3 bases and J 4 bases; nucleotides not matched to a gene: 5. CDR3 residues: CASSASGGSPDTQYF. The CDR3, as DNA: TGTGCCAGCAGCGCTAGCGGGGGTTCTCCAGATACGCAGTATTTT.

The chain employs TRBV5-5 and TRBJ1-2; D is perhaps TRBD1 (5 bases). This CDR3 has 14 amino acids. In germline, CDR1 is SGHKS, CDR2 YYEKEE (reference sequence). Trimming took off 0 bases at V and 5 bases at J, with 11 bases between the two ends. The CDR3 region is CASSLAGQRYGYTF. CDR3 DNA: TGTGCCAGCAGCTTGGCAGGGCAACGTTATGGCTACACCTTC.

The chain has TRBV6-1 and TRBJ2-3; 7 bases map to TRBD2. Germline trimming cut 2 bases from V and 1 base from J; bases unmatched to any gene: 6. The germline V gene has CDR1 MNHNS and CDR2 SASEGT. CDR3 length equals 16 residues. CDR3 sequence reads: CASSESGEVGTDTQYF. In DNA, the CDR3 is TGTGCCAGCAGTGAAAGCGGGGAGGTTGGCACAGATACGCAGTATTTT.

The chain uses TRBV30 and TRBJ1-1; 8 nucleotides align to TRBD1. CDR1 is GTSNPN, CDR2 SVGIG, per germline (reference sequence). The J segment lost 1 base and the V segment lost 3 bases, leaving 4 bases of the junction unmatched. This CDR3 is 14 amino acids long. The DNA for the CDR3 is TGTGCCTGGAGGCGGACAGGGAAGAACACTGAAGCTTTCTTT. It is translated as CAWRRTGKNTEAFF.

This clone was detected only a few times. This chain uses TRBV30 with TRBJ2-2; D remains unclear. The V and J ends lost 0 bases and 4 bases respectively, with 9 bases between them. Germline V gene data show CDR1 as GTSNPN and CDR2 as SVGIG (reference sequence). The CDR3 sequence is 14 residues long. The CDR3 DNA sequence: TGTGCCTGGAGTGTAGTTTTCCTCACCGGGGAGCTGTTTTTT. Its translation is CAWSVVFLTGELFF.

The chain is built from TRBV30 and TRBJ2-5; D is unresolved. The CDR3 totals 12 residues. The V end lost 8 bases, the J end lost 5 bases, and 15 bases lay between the germline ends. The germline V gene has CDR1 GTSNPN and CDR2 SVGIG (reference sequence). This CDR3 is CAGAYRSETQYF. The CDR3 nucleotides read TGTGCCGGAGCGTATAGGTCGGAGACCCAGTACTTC.

The V and J genes are TRBV15 and TRBJ1-1; a weak D match, TRBD1 (5 bases). The CDR3 length is 16 residues. The germline gives CDR1 LNHNV, CDR2 YYDKDF (reference sequence). Trimming pared 0 bases from V and 4 bases from J, leaving 15 bases between. As DNA, the CDR3 is TGTGCCACCAGCAGAGATCGGGGGGTTACGGGCACTGAAGCTTTCTTT. Translation: CATSRDRGVTGTEAFF.

The CDR3 loop reads CASSLEEARQYF. In DNA form, the CDR3 reads TGTGCCAGCAGCTTGGAGGAGGCCAGGCAGTACTTC. J is TRBJ2-4 and V is TRBV5-5; TRBD2 is a possible D gene (5 bases). Trimming took off 0 bases at V and 13 bases at J, with 11 bases between the two ends. In germline, CDR1 is SGHKS, CDR2 YYEKEE (reference sequence). The CDR3 totals 12 residues. Supplemented by reference TRBV5-5 and TRBJ2-4, the full variable domain reads DAGVTQSPTHLIKTRGQQVTLRCSPISGHKSVSWYQQVLGQGPQFIFQYYEKEERGRGNFPDRFSARQFPNYSSELNVNALLLGDSALYLCASSLEEARQYFGAGTRLSVL.

V gene TRBV29-1 combines with J gene TRBJ1-3; D is possibly TRBD1 (5 bases). Trimming shortened V by 4 bases and J by 0 bases, and 10 bases separated the two germline ends. CDR1 is SQVTM, CDR2 ANQGSEA, per germline. This CDR3 comprises 14 residues. The CDR3 spells CSVGQGTSGNTIYF. The CDR3 bases are TGCAGCGTTGGCCAAGGGACCTCTGGAAACACCATATATTTT.

The chain carries TRBV7-9 and TRBJ2-1; tentatively, D is TRBD1 or TRBD2 (8 bases each). The CDR3 is 16 amino acids. The germline V gene encodes CDR1 SEHNR and CDR2 FQNEAQ (reference sequence). Trimming left V 5 bases short and J 6 bases short, with 20 bases between. DNA of the CDR3: TGTGCCAGCAGCGATCGGGGGGGGGACAGGTCCAATGAGCAGTTCTTC. It is translated as CASSDRGGDRSNEQFF.

The chain combines TRBV7-9 with TRBJ2-2; D remains unclear. The CDR3 runs to 15 residues. V shed 5 bases and J shed 0 bases, with 10 bases lying between them. Germline-derived CDR1 and CDR2 are SEHNR and FQNEAQ (reference sequence). The chain's CDR3 is CASSPTRTNTGELFF. CDR3 coding DNA: TGTGCCAGCAGCCCCACAAGAACGAACACCGGGGAGCTGTTTTTT. The full variable domain, with the rest looked up from reference TRBV7-9 and TRBJ2-2, is DTGVSQNPRHKITKRGQNVTFRCDPISEHNRLYWYRQTLGQGPEFLTYFQNEAQLEKSRLLSDRFSAERPKGSFSTLEIQRTEQGDSAMYLCASSPTRTNTGELFFGEGSRLTVL.

The rearrangement joins TRBV30 to TRBJ1-1; unclear D gene. Looked up from germline, CDR1 is GTSNPN and CDR2 is SVGIG (reference sequence). V was trimmed by 0 bases and J by 3 bases, leaving 8 bases between them. This CDR3 contains 13 residues. The CDR3 DNA sequence: TGTGCCTGGAGTGTACACCAAGACACTGAAGCTTTCTTT. It is translated as CAWSVHQDTEAFF. The full variable domain, its missing parts supplied by reference TRBV30 and TRBJ1-1, is SQTIHQWPATLVQPVGSPLSLECTVEGTSNPNLYWYRQAAGRGLQLLFYSVGIGQISSEVPQNLSASRPQDRQFILSSKKLLLSDSGFYLCAWSVHQDTEAFFGQGTRLTVV.

This clone has more than one count but fewer than ten. The rearrangement joins TRBV6-1 to TRBJ2-7, with D tentatively TRBD1 (6 bases). V was clipped by 8 bases and J by 0 bases, with 11 bases between them. The CDR3 consists of 13 residues. Germline V lookup: CDR1 MNHNS, CDR2 SASEGT. The CDR3 DNA follows: TGTGCCAGCTCTGGGGACATCTCCTACGAGCAGTACTTC. This codes for CASSGDISYEQYF.

The CDR3 sequence: CASSTLETQYF. For the CDR3, the DNA is TGTGCCAGCAGTACCCTGGAGACCCAGTACTTC. This chain links TRBV6-5 with TRBJ2-5; D is unresolved. Trimming stripped 5 bases from V and 5 bases from J, with 6 bases between. There are 11 residues in the CDR3. Germline V gives CDR1 MNHEY, CDR2 SVGAGI.

The rearrangement joins TRBV15 to TRBJ1-2; 7 bases are a match to TRBD1. Germline assignment: CDR1 LNHNV and CDR2 YYDKDF (reference sequence). The CDR3 has 13 residues. Germline trimming cut 8 bases from V and 8 bases from J; bases unmatched to any gene: 11. The CDR3 region is CATEPMTGRGYTF. In DNA, the CDR3 is TGTGCCACCGAGCCAATGACAGGGCGCGGCTACACCTTC.

The chain employs TRBV2 and TRBJ2-1; TRBD1 aligns across 7 bases. The CDR3 has 14 residues. The V gene's germline CDR1 is SNHLY and CDR2 FYNNEI. The trim removed 7 bases at V and 0 bases at J, leaving 3 bases unmatched. The CDR3 loop is CASNRDSSYNEQFF. The CDR3 nucleotides read TGTGCCAGCAACCGGGACAGCTCCTACAATGAGCAGTTCTTC.

This clone was seen only once. The rearrangement joins TRBV11-3 to TRBJ1-6, with D perhaps matching TRBD1 (5 bases). The CDR3 has 20 amino acids. V lost 4 bases to trimming and J lost 4 bases, with 26 bases between them. Germline loops: CDR1 SGHNT, CDR2 YENEEA. The CDR3 coding sequence is TGTGCCAGCAGCTCCGCCGTTGGGGCTGGAGGCCGACGGTATAATTCACCCCTCCACTTT. Translated: CASSSAVGAGGRRYNSPLHF.

The CDR3 loop reads CASSQEDRSYEQYF. The DNA of the CDR3 is TGTGCCAGCAGCCAAGAGGACAGGAGCTACGAGCAGTACTTC. The V call is TRBV4-2, the J call TRBJ2-7; 7 bases map to TRBD1. CDR3 length: 14 residues. CDR1 LGHNA and CDR2 YNFKEQ come from the germline V gene. The V gene end was trimmed by 0 bases and the J gene end by 3 bases; junction bases not matched to a gene: 2.

The chain employs TRBV21-1 and TRBJ2-2; the table names TRBD1, a call not compared with the DNA. TRBV21-1 is deemed a pseudogene. This CDR3 region has 17 residues. CDR3 DNA sequence: TGTGCCAGCAGGCGGGACAGGGGGCTTGTAGACACCGGGGAGCTGTTTTTT. Its translation: CASRRDRGLVDTGELFF.